The 18 T cell receptor beta chains presented below share a single source sample, sequenced in a study of OX40 agonist ivuxolimab in advanced cancers. Sequencing was performed with immunoSEQ multiplex PCR; in TCRdb, only in-frame clones are kept and a portion is missing. The sample shows roughly 62,000 clones, 70% to 85% of them seen only once. The sample in question was CD4+ or CD8+ T cells sorted from blood, obtained in a trial of the OX40 agonist ivuxolimab. The receptors were sampled from an adult with an advanced solid tumor such as melanoma, head and neck, liver or kidney cancer.

The chain has TRBV6-1 and TRBJ2-7, with D possibly called TRBD1 or TRBD2 (5 bases each). The CDR3 runs to 17 residues. In germline, CDR1 is MNHNS, CDR2 SASEGT. V gave up 3 bases and J gave up 3 bases, with 21 bases separating them. The CDR3 protein is CASSEYWGVTTVYEQYF. The CDR3 DNA follows: TGTGCCAGCAGTGAGTATTGGGGCGTGACTACGGTCTACGAGCAGTACTTC.

The chain couples TRBV6-1 to TRBJ2-3, with no clear D. This CDR3 is 14 amino acids long. V was pared by 7 bases and J by 0 bases, with 11 bases between. The germline gives CDR1 MNHNS, CDR2 SASEGT. The CDR3 nucleotides read TGTGCCAGCACGCCGACGGGCAGCACAGATACGCAGTATTTT. The encoded protein is CASTPTGSTDTQYF.

To note about this clone: The same CDR3 is also encoded by other DNA sequences in this sample. The chain combines TRBV7-2 with TRBJ1-5, with unresolved D. The CDR3 covers 14 residues. The V end was cut by 5 bases, the J end by 2 bases, with 10 bases between. Germline CDR1 is SGHTA and CDR2 is FQGNSA. CDR3 coding DNA: TGTGCCAGCAGCCCCGGGAGGGGCAATCAGCCCCAGCATTTT. It codes for CASSPGRGNQPQHF.

This chain connects TRBV7-6 to TRBJ2-7; TRBD2 matches 10 bases. Germline assignment: CDR1 SGHVS and CDR2 FNYEAQ. The V segment lost 5 bases and the J segment 6 bases; nucleotides outside the gene matches: 16. The CDR3 runs 17 residues. The CDR3 nucleotides are TGTGCCAGCAGCCGGTCCTCAGTTAGCGGGGGGTTCTCCGAGCAGTACTTC. Its protein product is CASSRSSVSGGFSEQYF.

The chain couples TRBV5-1 to TRBJ1-2; TRBD1 matches 8 bases. Germline V CDR1 and CDR2: SGHRS, YFSETQ. The V gene end was trimmed by 1 base and the J gene end by 4 bases; junction bases not matched to a gene: 9. The length of the CDR3 is 16 residues. CDR3 sequence reads: CASSLSSGTGIYGYTF. CDR3 bases: TGCGCCAGCAGCTTGAGCTCTGGGACAGGCATCTATGGCTACACCTTC.

J is TRBJ2-5 and V is TRBV5-4; D is perhaps TRBD2 (5 bases). This CDR3 region has 15 residues. Trimming stripped 0 bases from V and 3 bases from J, with 12 bases between. Germline-derived CDR1 and CDR2 are SGHNT and YYREEE (reference sequence). The CDR3 coding sequence is TGTGCCAGCAGCTTGGAAGCTAGCCACAAAGAGACCCAGTACTTC. As protein: CASSLEASHKETQYF.

This clone appeared a few times. V usage is TRBV29-1 and J usage is TRBJ1-1, with a tentative D call TRBD1 (6 bases). This CDR3 has 15 residues. The germline V and J ends were trimmed by 4 bases and 5 bases, with 20 bases remaining between them. Germline values: CDR1 SQVTM, CDR2 ANQGSEA. CDR3 sequence: CSVGRTPRRGTEAFF. DNA of the CDR3: TGCAGCGTTGGGAGGACACCCAGGAGGGGGACTGAAGCTTTCTTT.

This chain joins TRBV7-8 and TRBJ1-2; D might be TRBD1 (6 bases). CDR1 is SGHVS and CDR2 is FQNEAQ in the germline V gene. CDR3 length: 17 residues. V was trimmed by 1 base and J by 2 bases, leaving 17 bases between them. DNA of the CDR3: TGTGCCAGCAGCTTAGATACCGGGCAGGGGAGGAACTATGGCTACACCTTC. It specifies CASSLDTGQGRNYGYTF.

This clone showed up just a few times. The chain is built from TRBV7-6 and TRBJ1-1; no clear D. V lost 1 base to trimming and J lost 4 bases, with 13 bases between them. The CDR3 has 15 residues. Germline V CDR1 and CDR2: SGHVS, FNYEAQ. CDR3: CASSLEGQGFTEAFF. The CDR3 DNA reads as TGTGCCAGCAGCTTAGAAGGTCAAGGATTCACTGAAGCTTTCTTT. Complete variable domain (other parts from reference TRBV7-6 and TRBJ1-1): GAGVSQSPRYKVTKRGQDVALRCDPISGHVSLYWYRQALGQGPEFLTYFNYEAQQDKSGLPNDRFSAERPEGSISTLTIQRTEQRDSAMYRCASSLEGQGFTEAFFGQGTRLTVV.

CDR3 sequence: CASSLGGRRGQPQHF. The CDR3 DNA reads TGTGCCAGCAGTTTAGGGGGGCGCCGGGGTCAGCCCCAGCATTTT. The chain is built from TRBV28 and TRBJ1-5; tentatively, D is TRBD1 (6 bases). Per germline, CDR1 MDHEN and CDR2 SYDVKM. V was cut by 2 bases and J by 6 bases, with 14 bases left in between. This CDR3 is built from 15 residues.

In DNA form, the CDR3 reads TGTGCCAGCAAACAAGGACAGGGCGGAATTGGCTACACCTTC. Amino acids: CASKQGQGGIGYTF. The rearrangement joins TRBV5-6 to TRBJ1-2; 8 bases are shared with TRBD1. V trimming: 6 bases; J trimming: 7 bases; junction bases outside the gene matches: 11. Looked up from germline, CDR1 is SGHDT and CDR2 is YYEEEE. The CDR3 loop spans 14 amino acids.

This rearrangement joins TRBV19 to TRBJ1-1, with 10 bases identical to TRBD1. CDR3 length: 16 amino acids. V gave up 1 base and J gave up 7 bases; unmatched junction bases: 9. Germline CDR1 and CDR2: LNHDA and SQIVND (reference sequence). CDR3 region: CASSIGPGTGAFEAFF. DNA for the CDR3: TGTGCCAGTAGTATAGGGCCCGGGACAGGGGCCTTTGAAGCTTTCTTT.

CDR3 sequence (DNA): TGCGCCAGCAATCAGGCCGCTTTAACCTCTGGGGCCAACGTCCTGACTTTC. It is translated as CASNQAALTSGANVLTF. The chain has TRBV5-1 and TRBJ2-6, with D hard to call. CDR1 is SGHRS, CDR2 YFSETQ, per germline. V lost 6 bases and J lost 0, with 16 bases in between. The CDR3 is 17 residues long.

V gene TRBV5-1 combines with J gene TRBJ2-1; D might be TRBD2 (6 bases). The CDR3 sequence is 17 residues long. The germline V gene has CDR1 SGHRS and CDR2 YFSETQ. V gave up 4 bases and J gave up 2 bases, with 19 bases separating them. The CDR3 DNA is TGCGCCAGCAGCATCGGGGCCGGGGGTCGTACCTACAATGAGCAGTTCTTC. It yields the protein CASSIGAGGRTYNEQFF.

The V and J genes are TRBV5-5 and TRBJ1-1; D is ambiguous. Trimming left V 2 bases short and J 3 bases short, with 8 bases between. This CDR3 spans 13 amino acids. CDR1 and CDR2 from the germline V gene are SGHKS and YYEKEE (reference sequence). In nucleotides, the CDR3 is TGTGCCAGCAGCTTCCGGGTGGACACTGAAGCTTTCTTT. Protein: CASSFRVDTEAFF. Full variable domain (missing parts from reference TRBV5-5 and TRBJ1-1): DAGVTQSPTHLIKTRGQQVTLRCSPISGHKSVSWYQQVLGQGPQFIFQYYEKEERGRGNFPDRFSARQFPNYSSELNVNALLLGDSALYLCASSFRVDTEAFFGQGTRLTVV.

V and J are TRBV6-6 and TRBJ2-5, with TRBD1 identical over 9 bases. With the DNA end fitting TRBJ2-7 better, the J assignment may be wrong. This CDR3 is built from 15 residues. From germline, CDR1 is MNHNY and CDR2 SVGAGI (reference sequence). The CDR3 region is CASRNPGQGGHEQYF. The CDR3 DNA sequence: TGTGCCAGCAGAAACCCGGGACAGGGTGGTCACGAGCAGTACTTC.

The chain links TRBV9 to TRBJ1-3, with D perhaps TRBD1 (6 bases). The CDR3 has 19 residues. The V and J ends lost 3 bases and 1 base respectively, with 23 bases between them. CDR1 SGDLS and CDR2 YYNGEE come from the germline V gene. CDR3 in amino acids: CASSAEFYGTSSSGNTIYF. The CDR3 region has the DNA TGTGCCAGCAGCGCAGAGTTTTACGGGACATCCTCTTCTGGAAACACCATATATTTT.

CDR3 in DNA: TGTGCCAGCAGTTCAACTAGCACAGATACGCAGTATTTT. This codes for CASSSTSTDTQYF. This chain uses TRBV28 with TRBJ2-3; D remains ambiguous. CDR1 is MDHEN and CDR2 is SYDVKM in the germline V gene. The CDR3 extends over 13 amino acids. Deletions cut 4 bases from V and 0 bases from J, with 5 bases between.